This TCR beta chain was obtained from a study of blood T cell repertoires in COVID-19. Losses at the gene ends were 8 bases for V and 7 bases for J; bases not matched to a gene: 13. From germline, CDR1 is MNHEY and CDR2 SVGAGI. The CDR3 spans 15 residues. Method: immunoSEQ multiplex PCR; TCRdb's copy keeps in-frame clones and lacks some. In the table there are roughly 120,000 clones, over 65% of which are singletons. The sequence was collected from a man aged 70-80 years with acute or convalescent COVID-19. Specimen: peripheral blood. J is TRBJ1-2 and V is TRBV6-5; 10 nucleotides align to TRBD1. In DNA form, the CDR3 reads TGTGCCAGCGTTCCCCGACAGGGGGCGTTGGCTGGCTACACCTTC. Translation gives CASVPRQGALAGYTF.